Following are 25 T cell receptor beta chains from one sample sequenced in a study of blood T cell repertoires in COVID-19. Sequencing used immunoSEQ multiplex PCR; TCRdb keeps in-frame clones, though not all of them. Among roughly 360,000 clones listed, roughly 86% were seen once. What was sequenced was PBMCs or T cells enriched from blood (not recorded which). The receptors shown here come from a man aged 25 to 40 who had recovered from COVID-19.

The CDR3 reads CASSLLGAGSTDTQYF. The CDR3 bases are TGTGCCAGCAGCTTATTAGGAGCAGGGAGCACAGATACGCAGTATTTT. The V and J genes are TRBV7-3 and TRBJ2-3; the D gene is possibly TRBD1 (5 bases). The CDR3 spans 16 residues. The germline V and J ends were trimmed by 2 bases and 0 bases, with 12 bases remaining between them. Germline V gene lookup returns CDR1 SGHTA and CDR2 FQGTGA.

Notes on this clone: The same CDR3 is also encoded by other DNA sequences in this sample. V is TRBV6-5 and J is TRBJ1-5; 7 bases map to TRBD1. The CDR3 runs 14 residues. Per the germline V gene, CDR1 is MNHEY and CDR2 is SVGAGI. The trim removed 2 bases at V and 4 bases at J, leaving 2 bases unmatched. CDR3: CASSYRDSNQPQHF. For the CDR3, the DNA is TGTGCCAGCAGTTACCGGGACAGTAATCAGCCCCAGCATTTT.

The genes are TRBV5-5 and TRBJ1-1; D is perhaps TRBD1 (5 bases). The germline V and J ends were trimmed by 4 bases and 1 base, with 14 bases remaining between them. CDR1 and CDR2 from the germline V gene are SGHKS and YYEKEE (reference sequence). CDR3 length: 15 residues. CDR3 sequence (DNA): TGTGCCAGCAGCGAGAACAGGATTGGGAACACTGAAGCTTTCTTT. Translating gives CASSENRIGNTEAFF. The full variable domain, completed using reference TRBV5-5 and TRBJ1-1, is DAGVTQSPTHLIKTRGQQVTLRCSPISGHKSVSWYQQVLGQGPQFIFQYYEKEERGRGNFPDRFSARQFPNYSSELNVNALLLGDSALYLCASSENRIGNTEAFFGQGTRLTVV.

The chain links TRBV18 to TRBJ1-2; D unclear. CDR1 and CDR2 (germline): KGHSH, LQKENI. This CDR3 spans 14 amino acids. V lost 6 bases and J 5 bases, leaving 16 bases between the germline ends. CDR3 sequence: CASSPLDTSYGYTF. The CDR3 DNA follows: TGTGCCAGCTCTCCCCTCGACACATCTTATGGCTACACCTTC.

The chain couples TRBV9 to TRBJ2-4; D uncertain. Trimming left V 0 bases short and J 8 bases short, with 15 bases between. The CDR3 extends over 15 amino acids. Germline V gene lookup returns CDR1 SGDLS and CDR2 YYNGEE. The CDR3 DNA sequence: TGTGCCAGCAGCGTAGATGCAGGCCACACATACATTCAGTACTTC. This encodes CASSVDAGHTYIQYF.

On this clone: Different DNA sequences within this sample yield the same CDR3. This chain joins TRBV29-1 and TRBJ1-1, with D perhaps TRBD1 (5 bases). Germline V gives CDR1 SQVTM, CDR2 ANQGSEA. Deletions cut 6 bases from V and 0 bases from J, with 8 bases between. The CDR3 spans 12 residues. The CDR3 reads CSVGGMNTEAFF. The CDR3 region has the DNA TGCAGCGTGGGGGGGATGAACACTGAAGCTTTCTTT.

A few counts support this clone. The chain combines TRBV30 with TRBJ1-2, with a weak D call TRBD1 (6 bases). In germline, CDR1 is GTSNPN, CDR2 SVGIG (reference sequence). The CDR3 length is 13 residues. Trimming pared 2 bases from V and 2 bases from J, leaving 9 bases between. The CDR3 coding sequence is TGTGCCTGGAGTTCCGGACAGAACTATGGCTACACCTTC. Translation gives CAWSSGQNYGYTF.

The chain has TRBV27 and TRBJ1-1, with unresolved D. Trimming took off 2 bases at V and 5 bases at J, with 12 bases between the two ends. CDR1 and CDR2 (germline): MNHEY, SMNVEV (reference sequence). The CDR3 has 14 amino acids. The chain's CDR3 is CASSLTILGTEAFF. The DNA for the CDR3 is TGTGCCAGCAGTTTAACCATCCTCGGGACTGAAGCTTTCTTT.

CDR3 in amino acids: CASSKKGILTEAFF. The CDR3 DNA reads TGTGCCAGTAGTAAAAAGGGGATACTCACTGAAGCTTTCTTT. The J gene is TRBJ1-1, the V gene TRBV19; the D gene is possibly TRBD1 (5 bases). Per the germline V gene, CDR1 is LNHDA and CDR2 is SQIVND (reference sequence). This CDR3 is built from 14 residues. V was cut by 4 bases and J by 4 bases, with 13 bases left in between.

This clone was found a few times. This sequence joins TRBV18 and TRBJ1-4; tentatively, D is TRBD1 (6 bases). The CDR3 totals 17 residues. Trimming took off 1 base at V and 0 bases at J, with 12 bases between the two ends. From germline, CDR1 is KGHSH and CDR2 LQKENI. The CDR3 region has the DNA TGTGCCAGCTCACCACGGGGACAAAGAGCAACTAATGAAAAACTGTTTTTT. Encoded protein: CASSPRGQRATNEKLFF.

The chain recombines TRBV7-2 with TRBJ1-2; TRBD1 is a possible D gene (6 bases). The CDR3 is 15 amino acids. V was clipped by 5 bases and J by 4 bases, with 17 bases between them. The germline gives CDR1 SGHTA, CDR2 FQGNSA. The CDR3, as DNA: TGTGCCAGCAGCCCCGAGGGGGTTGTCGGCTATGGCTACACCTTC. Its translation is CASSPEGVVGYGYTF. Combining the CDR3 with reference TRBV7-2 and TRBJ1-2 gives the whole variable domain GAGVSQSPSNKVTEKGKDVELRCDPISGHTALYWYRQSLGQGLEFLIYFQGNSAPDKSGLPSDRFSAERTGGSVSTLTIQRTQQEDSAVYLCASSPEGVVGYGYTFGSGTRLTVV.

The rearrangement links TRBV2 to TRBJ1-1, with D perhaps matching TRBD1 (5 bases). CDR1 SNHLY and CDR2 FYNNEI come from the germline V gene. This CDR3 has 11 amino acids. Trimming pared 7 bases from V and 7 bases from J, leaving 10 bases between. The CDR3 sequence is CASIQGIEAFF. The CDR3 nucleotides read TGTGCCAGCATTCAGGGAATTGAAGCTTTCTTT.

There are a few counts of this clone. The same CDR3 is also encoded by other DNA sequences in this sample. The chain couples TRBV27 to TRBJ1-1, with 10 bases fitting TRBD1. The CDR3 has 15 amino acids. J lost 1 base, V lost 5 bases, and 4 bases had no gene match. Germline V gene lookup returns CDR1 MNHEY and CDR2 SMNVEV (reference sequence). The CDR3 DNA sequence: TGTGCCAGCAGTCTAAGACAGGGGGCGAACACTGAAGCTTTCTTT. It yields the protein CASSLRQGANTEAFF.

The CDR3 DNA reads as TGTGCCAGCAGTTTAGTCAGGGGGCATGGAAACACCATATATTTT. Its protein product is CASSLVRGHGNTIYF. This chain joins TRBV28 and TRBJ1-3; 8 bases map to TRBD1. The germline V gene encodes CDR1 MDHEN and CDR2 SYDVKM. V dropped 2 bases and J dropped 3; count of bases not matched to a gene: 3. The CDR3 has 15 amino acids.

This clone has only one observation. This chain links TRBV30 with TRBJ1-1; TRBD1 aligns across 9 bases. The CDR3 spans 14 residues. Looked up from germline, CDR1 is GTSNPN and CDR2 is SVGIG (reference sequence). V dropped 2 bases and J dropped 4; count of bases not matched to a gene: 5. CDR3 bases: TGTGCCTGGAGTCCACAGGGGGCCGGCACTGAAGCTTTCTTT. Translation: CAWSPQGAGTEAFF.

This rearrangement joins TRBV9 to TRBJ1-1; maybe TRBD1 (5 bases). CDR3 length: 15 residues. Germline lookup yields CDR1 SGDLS and CDR2 YYNGEE. V gave up 0 bases and J gave up 2 bases, with 11 bases separating them. The CDR3 DNA is TGTGCCAGCAGCGTAGAGGCCGGGGGTAACACTGAAGCTTTCTTT. Translation: CASSVEAGGNTEAFF.

J is TRBJ1-1 and V is TRBV11-3, with D unresolved. V gave up 2 bases and J gave up 0 bases, with 19 bases separating them. Germline CDR1 SGHNT, CDR2 YENEEA. The CDR3 sequence is 18 residues long. The CDR3 nucleotides are TGTGCCAGCAGCTTAACCGGCCGGGTGGCGATGATGAACACTGAAGCTTTCTTT. Translating gives CASSLTGRVAMMNTEAFF.

Worth noting for this clone: Other DNA sequences within the sample encode an identical CDR3. DNA of the CDR3: TGTGCCAGCAGCGGACAGGGAAGCAATCAGCCCCAGCATTTT. Translating it yields CASSGQGSNQPQHF. The rearrangement uses TRBV9 and TRBJ1-5, with 7 bases that match TRBD1. This CDR3 has 14 amino acids. CDR1 and CDR2 (germline): SGDLS, YYNGEE. V trimming: 3 bases; J trimming: 1 base; junction bases outside the gene matches: 1.

This rearrangement joins TRBV28 to TRBJ1-1, with 10 bases matching TRBD1. The V gene end was trimmed by 5 bases and the J gene end by 0 bases; junction bases not matched to a gene: 6. Per the germline V gene, CDR1 is MDHEN and CDR2 is SYDVKM. The length of the CDR3 is 16 residues. The CDR3 sequence: CASSIRTGGMNTEAFF. The CDR3 DNA is TGTGCCAGCAGTATCCGGACAGGGGGAATGAACACTGAAGCTTTCTTT.

The chain uses TRBV6-6 and TRBJ1-2; D not resolved. In germline, CDR1 is MNHNY, CDR2 SVGAGI (reference sequence). Trimming shortened V by 5 bases and J by 6 bases, and 16 bases separated the two germline ends. The CDR3 loop spans 14 amino acids. CDR3 sequence (DNA): TGTGCCAGCAGTCCTGAGAGGGTTCCAAATGGCTACACCTTC. Encoded protein: CASSPERVPNGYTF.

The rearrangement joins TRBV10-1 to TRBJ2-1; a possible D gene is TRBD2 (6 bases). Germline CDR1 is WNHNN and CDR2 is SYGVQD (reference sequence). The CDR3 runs to 12 residues. The germline V and J ends were trimmed by 3 bases and 10 bases, with 10 bases remaining between them. CDR3: CASSDFGGEQFF. CDR3 sequence (DNA): TGCGCCAGCAGTGATTTCGGGGGAGAGCAGTTCTTC.

V gene TRBV14 combines with J gene TRBJ2-7; 8 nucleotides align to TRBD1. The V gene's germline CDR1 is SGHDN and CDR2 FVKESK. The CDR3 consists of 14 residues. V lost 4 bases to trimming and J lost 3 bases; unmatched junction nucleotides: 5. DNA for the CDR3: TGTGCCAGCAGCCCAGGGACAGGCCTCTACGAGCAGTACTTC. This codes for CASSPGTGLYEQYF.

The rearrangement links TRBV3-1 (or the pseudogene TRBV3-2) to TRBJ1-1; 8 positions match TRBD1. The CDR3 spans 13 residues. Germline V lookup: CDR1 LGHDT, CDR2 YNNKEL (reference sequence). V lost 2 bases to trimming and J lost 9 bases; unmatched junction nucleotides: 5. As DNA, the CDR3 is TGTGCCAGCAGCCAAACGCAGGGGGCAAAAGCTTTCTTT. Amino acids: CASSQTQGAKAFF.

The genes are TRBV7-2 and TRBJ2-5; 8 bases align to TRBD1. Germline V gives CDR1 SGHTA, CDR2 FQGNSA. After removal of 4 bases from V and 2 bases from J, the junction contained 0 bases not matched to a gene. The CDR3 is 13 amino acids. The CDR3 reads CASSWTGQETQYF. DNA for the CDR3: TGTGCCAGCAGCTGGACAGGGCAAGAGACCCAGTACTTC.

V usage is TRBV19 and J usage is TRBJ2-1; 9 bases line up with TRBD2. CDR3 length: 16 amino acids. Germline V gives CDR1 LNHDA, CDR2 SQIVND (reference sequence). The junction had 6 bases not matched to a gene; V was cut back by 2 bases and J by 4 bases. The CDR3 bases are TGTGCCAGTAGTATACAAGGAGCGGGAGGTTACAATGAGCAGTTCTTC. This gives the protein CASSIQGAGGYNEQFF.